Listed below are T cell receptor beta chains from one sample, sequenced in a study of blood T cell repertoires in COVID-19. The data were produced by immunoSEQ multiplex PCR, yet TCRdb's version contains in-frame clones alone and is incomplete. The sample has fewer than 300,000 clones, under 90% seen once; the top ten hold about 2.9%. Material for sequencing was peripheral blood. The receptors originated from an older woman with active or convalescent COVID-19. CDR3s include the opening cysteine and the closing phenylalanine or tryptophan. Expanded clones get a size class; other rows say once, few or many, or leave the size out.

cdr3_aa	j_call	clone_size	v_call	cdr3_length
CASSEFPRGGYGYTF	TRBJ1-2	NA	TRBV6-1	15
CASSQASGVWNEQFF	TRBJ2-1	NA	TRBV3-1/TRBV3-2	15
CASSQPRGWGTDTQYF	TRBJ2-3	NA	TRBV4-3	16
CASTGQGITEAFF	TRBJ1-1	NA	TRBV2	13
CASSRGGLETQYF	TRBJ2-5	NA	TRBV10-2	13
CASSYGGGYNEQFF	TRBJ2-1	NA	TRBV6-5	14
CASRLDSTGMNTEAFF	TRBJ1-1	NA	TRBV7-2	16
CASSDRTVTTYTF	TRBJ1-2	NA	TRBV7-8	13
CASSGSGGGARYNEQFF	TRBJ2-1	NA	TRBV7-6	17
CASSWTGGDYGYTF	TRBJ1-2	NA	TRBV7-9	14
CASSRFQGPPLHF	TRBJ1-6	NA	TRBV4-1	13
CASSFPAGGSDTQYF	TRBJ2-3	NA	TRBV11-2	15
CANSQDRAAEAFF	TRBJ1-1	NA	TRBV12-3/TRBV12-4	13
CASRGGRAEAFF	TRBJ1-1	NA	TRBV2	12
CASSWDTTNEKLFF	TRBJ1-4	few	TRBV5-8	14